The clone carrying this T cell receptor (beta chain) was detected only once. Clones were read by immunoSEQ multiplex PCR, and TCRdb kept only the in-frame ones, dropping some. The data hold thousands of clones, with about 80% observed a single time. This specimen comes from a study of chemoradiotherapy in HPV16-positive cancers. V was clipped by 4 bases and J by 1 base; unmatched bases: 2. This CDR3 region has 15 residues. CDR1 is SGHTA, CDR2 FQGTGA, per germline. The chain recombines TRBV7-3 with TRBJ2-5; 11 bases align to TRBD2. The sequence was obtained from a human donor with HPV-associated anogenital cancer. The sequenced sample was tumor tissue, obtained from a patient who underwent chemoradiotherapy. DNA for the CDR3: TGTGCCAGCAGCTCTAGCGGGGGGCGCCAAGAGACCCAGTACTTC. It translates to CASSSSGGRQETQYF.